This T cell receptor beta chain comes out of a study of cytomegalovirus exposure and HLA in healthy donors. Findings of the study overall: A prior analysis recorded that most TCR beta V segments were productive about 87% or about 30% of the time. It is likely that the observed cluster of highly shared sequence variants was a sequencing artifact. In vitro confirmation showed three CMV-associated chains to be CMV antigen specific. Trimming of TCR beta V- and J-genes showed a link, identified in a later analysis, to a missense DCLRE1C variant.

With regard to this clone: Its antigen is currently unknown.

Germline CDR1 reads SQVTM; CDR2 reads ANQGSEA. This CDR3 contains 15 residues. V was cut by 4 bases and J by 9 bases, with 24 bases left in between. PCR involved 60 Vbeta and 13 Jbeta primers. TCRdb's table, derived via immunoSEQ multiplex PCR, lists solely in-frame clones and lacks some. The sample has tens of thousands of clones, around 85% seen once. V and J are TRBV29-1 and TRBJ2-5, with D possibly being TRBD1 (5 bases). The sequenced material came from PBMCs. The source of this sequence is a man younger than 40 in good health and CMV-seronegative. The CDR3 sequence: CSVADFGAGSRAQYF. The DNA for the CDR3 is TGCAGCGTTGCCGACTTTGGGGCAGGTAGCAGGGCCCAGTACTTC. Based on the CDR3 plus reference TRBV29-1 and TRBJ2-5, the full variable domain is SAVISQKPSRDICQRGTSLTIQCQVDSQVTMMFWYRQQPGQSLTLIATANQGSEATYESGFVIDKFPISRPNLTFSTLTVSNMSPEDSSIYLCSVADFGAGSRAQYFGPGTRLLVL.